This T cell receptor (beta chain) was captured by sequencing in a study of vaccination and CD4 T cells after COVID-19. Study details: Convalescent donors totaled six males and four females, including two who were Hispanic.

Study outcomes and limitations: Convalescent patients had a median around 90% of post-vaccine SARS-CoV-2-reactive clones that were detected only after vaccination, not before it.

Regarding treatment: approximately 11-day PBMC culture with coronavirus spike peptide pools or control peptides (ViraFEST assay). V shed 6 bases and J 3 bases; nucleotides not matched to a gene: 6. The germline V gene has CDR1 ENHRY and CDR2 SYGVKD. The CDR3 is made up of 15 amino acids. Sequenced with the Oncomine TCR Beta short-read assay was DNA taken from cultured CD4+ T cells. TCRdb reanalysed the PCR reads using MiXCR and keeps one entry per CDR3 protein. Of roughly 15,000 distinct CDR3 sequences in the sample, 48% were seen once. A word on this clonotype: Its antigen is unknown.

Sequencing was performed on CD4+ T cells from blood, cultured in vitro. The source is a human donor who had recovered from COVID-19. The rearrangement joins TRBV10-3 to TRBJ1-5; 9 bases match TRBD1. CDR3 region: CAIRDGTGINQPQHF. CDR3 nucleotide sequence: TGTGCCATCAGGGATGGGACAGGGATCAATCAGCCCCAGCATTTT.